This TCR beta chain was profiled in a study of radiation and T cells in renal cell carcinoma. Only in-frame clones appear in the TCRdb table, and some are missing; sequencing was by immunoSEQ multiplex PCR. The table has about 140,000 clones, around four fifths seen once. Between the trimmed V and J ends, which lost 4 bases and 1 base, there was a span of 8 bases. The CDR3 runs to 12 residues. Germline V CDR1 and CDR2: SQVTM, ANQGSEA. Time point in this sample: baseline pretreatment blood. Treatment of the sample: 15 Gy SBRT to primary tumor, nephrectomy 4 weeks later. Serial blood draws occurred at baseline and 2 and 4 weeks post-SBRT. Clear cell pathology was present in this patient's renal cell carcinoma. Concerning this clone: What it recognizes is unknown.

Study results and caveats: Without pretreatment biopsies, baseline tumor clonotype presence was undetermined. Top tumor clonotypes rose in blood 2 weeks post-radiation, then contracted.

V usage is TRBV29-1 and J usage is TRBJ2-7, with unresolved D. The material was blood, obtained from a patient whose treatment included radiotherapy and nephrectomy. The receptor was isolated from a woman aged 45-65 years with renal cell carcinoma. The CDR3 nucleotides read TGCAGCGTTGTGGTCAGTTCCTACGAGCAGTACTTC. This translates into CSVVVSSYEQYF.